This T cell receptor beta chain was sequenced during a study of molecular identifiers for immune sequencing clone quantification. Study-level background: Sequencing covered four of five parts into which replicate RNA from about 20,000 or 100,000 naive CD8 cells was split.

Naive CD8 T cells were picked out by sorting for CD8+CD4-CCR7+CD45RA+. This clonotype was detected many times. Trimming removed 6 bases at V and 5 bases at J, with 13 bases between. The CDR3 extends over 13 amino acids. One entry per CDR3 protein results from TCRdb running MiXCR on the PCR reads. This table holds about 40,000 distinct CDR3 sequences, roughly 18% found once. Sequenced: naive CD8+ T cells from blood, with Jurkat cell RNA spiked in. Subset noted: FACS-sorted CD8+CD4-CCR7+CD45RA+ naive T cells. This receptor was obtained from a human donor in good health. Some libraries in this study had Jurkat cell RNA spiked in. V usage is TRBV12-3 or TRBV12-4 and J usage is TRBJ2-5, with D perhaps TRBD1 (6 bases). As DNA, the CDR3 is TGTGCCAGCAGAGACCAGGGGTACGAGACCCAGTACTTC. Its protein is CASRDQGYETQYF.